Presented here are 11 T cell receptor beta chains from one specimen sequenced in a study of early T cells in non-severe SARS-CoV-2 infection. TCRdb itself ran the 5' RACE reads through MiXCR, one entry per CDR3 protein. Here the sample spans about 48,000 distinct CDR3 sequences, around a tenth being singletons. The sequencing input was whole blood. Every receptor here comes from an adult who was a healthcare worker with PCR-confirmed SARS-CoV-2 infection or an uninfected control (not recorded which).

This clonotype was detected ten times or more. The CDR3 nucleotides read TGTGCCAGCAGCCCATACTCAGGGGGCTCAGGAAATGAGCAGTTCTTC. Translation: CASSPYSGGSGNEQFF. V gene TRBV7-8 combines with J gene TRBJ2-1, with 8 bases lining up with TRBD1. The V gene's germline CDR1 is SGHVS and CDR2 FQNEAQ. The V segment lost 5 bases and the J segment 7 bases; nucleotides outside the gene matches: 13. The CDR3 extends over 16 amino acids.

This clonotype was recorded many times. The chain employs TRBV9 and TRBJ1-1; TRBD1 matches at 7 bases. Germline V gene data show CDR1 as SGDLS and CDR2 as YYNGEE. Unmatched junction bases numbered 9, after V lost 0 bases and J lost 4 bases. The CDR3 is 16 amino acids. The CDR3 reads CASSVVERGQSTEAFF. The CDR3 DNA reads TGTGCCAGCAGCGTAGTGGAAAGGGGGCAAAGCACTGAAGCTTTCTTT.

This chain uses TRBV29-1 with TRBJ2-1; 12 nucleotides agree with TRBD2. The CDR3 totals 14 residues. V dropped 6 bases and J dropped 9; count of bases not matched to a gene: 9. The germline gives CDR1 SQVTM, CDR2 ANQGSEA. The CDR3 reads CSVGLAGGPLEQFF. The CDR3 DNA reads TGCAGCGTCGGTCTAGCGGGAGGGCCGCTTGAGCAGTTCTTC.

This clonotype was observed at least ten times. The chain has TRBV7-9 and TRBJ2-7, with TRBD1 identical over 9 bases. Germline values: CDR1 SEHNR, CDR2 FQNEAQ (reference sequence). Trimming took 5 bases from V and 2 from J; bases not matched to a gene: 4. The CDR3 is 14 residues long. DNA for the CDR3: TGTGCCAGCAGCGTGGGACAGGGCGCCTACGAGCAGTACTTC. Translated, it gives CASSVGQGAYEQYF.

This clonotype was seen more than once but under ten times. V is TRBV7-8 and J is TRBJ2-7, with a tentative D call TRBD1 (5 bases). The CDR3 has 14 amino acids. V dropped 5 bases and J dropped 2 bases, with 13 bases sitting between them. CDR1 and CDR2 from the germline V gene are SGHVS and FQNEAQ. CDR3 residues: CASSQRGQAYEQYF. CDR3 sequence (DNA): TGTGCCAGCAGCCAAAGGGGCCAGGCCTACGAGCAGTACTTC.

Ten or more counts support this clonotype. The chain employs TRBV10-2 and TRBJ2-2; D possibly matches TRBD1 or TRBD2 (6 bases each). This CDR3 contains 15 residues. V was clipped by 6 bases and J by 7 bases, with 18 bases between them. CDR1 is WSHSY, CDR2 SAAADI, per germline. CDR3 sequence (DNA): TGCGCCAGCAGGACAGGCAGGGGAGGTCACGGGGAGCTGTTTTTT. The encoded protein is CASRTGRGGHGELFF.

The sample holds a few counts of this clonotype. The chain has TRBV18 and TRBJ1-6, with D perhaps TRBD1 (5 bases). Germline values: CDR1 KGHSH, CDR2 LQKENI. This CDR3 is built from 16 residues. The V end was cut by 4 bases, the J end by 4 bases, with 14 bases between. The CDR3 coding sequence is TGTGCCAGCTCACGGGACCCCTGGGGATATAATTCACCCCTCCACTTT. This codes for CASSRDPWGYNSPLHF.

This sequence joins TRBV28 and TRBJ1-5, with 9 nucleotides matching TRBD1. CDR3 length: 15 residues. Trimming took 6 bases from V and 7 from J; bases not matched to a gene: 10. Germline V gene lookup returns CDR1 MDHEN and CDR2 SYDVKM. The CDR3 sequence: CASSSGTGSGQPQHF. In nucleotides, the CDR3 is TGTGCCAGCAGCTCTGGGACAGGGAGCGGACAGCCCCAGCATTTT.

The rearrangement uses TRBV28 and TRBJ1-2, with D possibly matching TRBD1 (5 bases). Trimming cost V 3 bases and J 0 bases, with 20 bases left between them. Germline V gene sequence: CDR1 MDHEN, CDR2 SYDVKM. There are 18 residues in the CDR3. Written as DNA, the CDR3 is TGTGCCAGCAGTTTTCCCCCGGGGGGAGGGACCTCTAACTATGGCTACACCTTC. Protein: CASSFPPGGGTSNYGYTF.

J is TRBJ2-7 and V is TRBV4-1, with TRBD2 matching 9 bases. Looked up from germline, CDR1 is MGHRA and CDR2 is YSYEKL. This CDR3 is 18 amino acids long. Unmatched junction bases numbered 13, after V lost 1 base and J lost 3 bases. The CDR3 nucleotides are TGCGCCAGCAGCCAAGTTTTCGCCCTGGGGACTAGCCTCTACGAGCAGTACTTC. It specifies CASSQVFALGTSLYEQYF.

V usage is TRBV29-1 and J usage is TRBJ2-1; D is unresolved. Germline V lookup: CDR1 SQVTM, CDR2 ANQGSEA. The CDR3 is 14 residues long. V gave up 7 bases and J gave up 4 bases, with 17 bases separating them. CDR3 coding DNA: TGCAGCGCTACGAGAAAGGGCCGGTACAATGAGCAGTTCTTC. Its protein is CSATRKGRYNEQFF.